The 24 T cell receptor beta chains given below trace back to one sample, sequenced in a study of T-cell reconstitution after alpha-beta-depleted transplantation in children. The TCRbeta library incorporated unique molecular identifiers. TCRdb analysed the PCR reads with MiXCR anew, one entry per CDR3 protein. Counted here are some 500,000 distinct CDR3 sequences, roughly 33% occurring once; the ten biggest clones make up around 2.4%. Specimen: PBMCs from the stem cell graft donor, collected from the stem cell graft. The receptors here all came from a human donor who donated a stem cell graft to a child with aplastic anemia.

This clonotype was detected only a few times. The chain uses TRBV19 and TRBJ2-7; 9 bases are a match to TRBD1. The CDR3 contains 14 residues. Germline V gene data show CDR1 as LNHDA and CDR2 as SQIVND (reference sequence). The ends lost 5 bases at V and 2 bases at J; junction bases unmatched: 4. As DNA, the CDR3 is TGTGCCAGTAGTGCGGGACAGGGTACCTACGAGCAGTACTTC. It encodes CASSAGQGTYEQYF.

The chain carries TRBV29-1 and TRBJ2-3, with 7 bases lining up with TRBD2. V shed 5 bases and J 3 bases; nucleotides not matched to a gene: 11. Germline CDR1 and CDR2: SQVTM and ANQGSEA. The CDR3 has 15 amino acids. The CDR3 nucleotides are TGCAGCGTTTCCCCTTCTAGCGGAATTACAGATACGCAGTATTTT. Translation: CSVSPSSGITDTQYF.

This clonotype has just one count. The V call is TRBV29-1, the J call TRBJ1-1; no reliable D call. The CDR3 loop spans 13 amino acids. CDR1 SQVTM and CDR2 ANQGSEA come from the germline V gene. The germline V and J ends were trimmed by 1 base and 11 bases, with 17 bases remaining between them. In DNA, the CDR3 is TGCAGCGTTGAAGCACTCTCCATCAAAGGGGCTTTCTTT. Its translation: CSVEALSIKGAFF.

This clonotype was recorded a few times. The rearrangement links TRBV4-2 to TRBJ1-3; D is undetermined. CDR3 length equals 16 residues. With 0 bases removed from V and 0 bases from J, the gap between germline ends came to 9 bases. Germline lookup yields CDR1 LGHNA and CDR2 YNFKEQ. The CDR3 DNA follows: TGTGCCAGCAGCCAAGATGCAACCTCCTCTGGAAACACCATATATTTT. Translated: CASSQDATSSGNTIYF.

CDR3 bases: TGTGCCTGGAGCCCGCTAGATTACGAGCAGTACTTC. Protein product: CAWSPLDYEQYF. The chain employs TRBV30 and TRBJ2-7, with no clear D. The V gene lost 3 bases and the J gene lost 4 bases, with 10 bases spanning the gap. Germline V gene data show CDR1 as GTSNPN and CDR2 as SVGIG (reference sequence). This CDR3 spans 12 amino acids.

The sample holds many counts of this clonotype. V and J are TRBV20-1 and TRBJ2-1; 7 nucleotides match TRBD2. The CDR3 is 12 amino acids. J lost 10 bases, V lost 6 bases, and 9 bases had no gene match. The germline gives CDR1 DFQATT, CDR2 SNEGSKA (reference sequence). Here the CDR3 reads CSAPRVAGEQFF. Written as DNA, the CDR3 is TGCAGTGCCCCCAGGGTAGCGGGCGAGCAGTTCTTC.

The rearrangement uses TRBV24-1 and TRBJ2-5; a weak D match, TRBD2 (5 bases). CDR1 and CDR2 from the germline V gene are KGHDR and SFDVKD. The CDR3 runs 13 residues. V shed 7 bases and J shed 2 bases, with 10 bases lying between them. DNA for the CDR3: TGTGCCACCAGCGATGGGAGTCAAGAGACCCAGTACTTC. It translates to CATSDGSQETQYF.

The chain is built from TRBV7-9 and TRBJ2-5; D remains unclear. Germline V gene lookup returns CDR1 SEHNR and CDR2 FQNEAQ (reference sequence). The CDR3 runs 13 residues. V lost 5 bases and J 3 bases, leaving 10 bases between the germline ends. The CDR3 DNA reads TGTGCCAGCAGCGTCCAGGAAGAAGAGACCCAGTACTTC. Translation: CASSVQEEETQYF. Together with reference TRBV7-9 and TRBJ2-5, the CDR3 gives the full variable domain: DTGVSQNPRHKITKRGQNVTFRCDPISEHNRLYWYRQTLGQGPEFLTYFQNEAQLEKSRLLSDRFSAERPKGSFSTLEIQRTEQGDSAMYLCASSVQEEETQYFGPGTRLLVL.

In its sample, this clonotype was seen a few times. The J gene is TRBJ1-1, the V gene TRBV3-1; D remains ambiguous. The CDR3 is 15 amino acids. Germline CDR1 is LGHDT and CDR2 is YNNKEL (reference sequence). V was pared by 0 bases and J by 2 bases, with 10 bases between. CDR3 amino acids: CASSQDLPANTEAFF. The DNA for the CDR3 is TGTGCCAGCAGCCAAGATTTGCCGGCCAACACTGAAGCTTTCTTT.

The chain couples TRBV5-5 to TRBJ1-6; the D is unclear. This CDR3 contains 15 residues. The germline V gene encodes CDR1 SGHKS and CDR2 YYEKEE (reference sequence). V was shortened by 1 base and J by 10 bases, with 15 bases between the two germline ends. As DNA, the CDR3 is TGTGCCAGCAGCTTGTCTCTAGGTATAGGCTCACCCCTCCACTTT. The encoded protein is CASSLSLGIGSPLHF.

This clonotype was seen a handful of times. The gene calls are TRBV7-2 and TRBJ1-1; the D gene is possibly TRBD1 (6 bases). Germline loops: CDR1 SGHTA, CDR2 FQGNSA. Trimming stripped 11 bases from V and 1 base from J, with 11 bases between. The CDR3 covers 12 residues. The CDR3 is CASGHPNTEAFF. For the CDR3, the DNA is TGTGCCTCGGGACACCCGAACACTGAAGCTTTCTTT. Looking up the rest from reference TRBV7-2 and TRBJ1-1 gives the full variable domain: GAGVSQSPSNKVTEKGKDVELRCDPISGHTALYWYRQSLGQGLEFLIYFQGNSAPDKSGLPSDRFSAERTGGSVSTLTIQRTQQEDSAVYLCASGHPNTEAFFGQGTRLTVV.

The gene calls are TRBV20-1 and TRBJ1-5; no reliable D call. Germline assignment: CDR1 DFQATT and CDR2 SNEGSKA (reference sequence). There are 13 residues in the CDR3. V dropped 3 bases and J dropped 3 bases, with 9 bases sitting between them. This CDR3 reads CSASRGNNQPQHF. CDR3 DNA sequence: TGCAGTGCTAGTCGGGGTAACAATCAGCCCCAGCATTTT.

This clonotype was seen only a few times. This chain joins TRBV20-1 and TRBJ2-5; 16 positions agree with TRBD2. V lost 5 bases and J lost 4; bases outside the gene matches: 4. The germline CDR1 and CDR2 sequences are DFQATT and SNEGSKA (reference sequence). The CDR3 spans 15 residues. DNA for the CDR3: TGCAGTGCTGGGACTAGCGGGAGGGCCCGAGAGACCCAGTACTTC. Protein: CSAGTSGRARETQYF.

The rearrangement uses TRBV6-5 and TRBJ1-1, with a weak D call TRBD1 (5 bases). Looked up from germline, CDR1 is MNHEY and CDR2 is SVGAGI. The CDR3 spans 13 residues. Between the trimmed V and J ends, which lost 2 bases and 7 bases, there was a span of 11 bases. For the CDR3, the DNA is TGTGCCAGCAGTTACAGGCAGGGAGGTGAAGCTTTCTTT. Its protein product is CASSYRQGGEAFF.

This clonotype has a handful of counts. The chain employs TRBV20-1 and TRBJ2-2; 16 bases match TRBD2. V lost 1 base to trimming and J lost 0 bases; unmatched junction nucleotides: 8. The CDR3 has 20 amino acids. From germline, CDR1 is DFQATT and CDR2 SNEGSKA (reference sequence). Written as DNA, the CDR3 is TGCAGTGCTAGAGCCCCGGGACTAGCGGGAGGGCCCTCGAACACCGGGGAGCTGTTTTTT. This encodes CSARAPGLAGGPSNTGELFF.

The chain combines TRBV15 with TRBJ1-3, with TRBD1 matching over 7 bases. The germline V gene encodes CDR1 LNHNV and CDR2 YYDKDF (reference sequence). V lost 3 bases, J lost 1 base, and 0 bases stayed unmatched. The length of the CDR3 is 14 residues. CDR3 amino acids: CATSSRGSGNTIYF. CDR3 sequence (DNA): TGTGCCACCAGCAGCAGGGGGTCTGGAAACACCATATATTTT.

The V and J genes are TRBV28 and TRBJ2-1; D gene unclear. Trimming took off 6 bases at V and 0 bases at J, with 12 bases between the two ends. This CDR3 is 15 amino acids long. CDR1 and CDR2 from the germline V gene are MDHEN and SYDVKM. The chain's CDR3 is CASSKDLSSYNEQFF. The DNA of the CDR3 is TGTGCCAGCAGCAAAGACCTGAGCTCCTACAATGAGCAGTTCTTC. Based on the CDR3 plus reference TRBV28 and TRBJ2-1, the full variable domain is DVKVTQSSRYLVKRTGEKVFLECVQDMDHENMFWYRQDPGLGLRLIYFSYDVKMKEKGDIPEGYSVSREKKERFSLILESASTNQTSMYLCASSKDLSSYNEQFFGPGTRLTVL.

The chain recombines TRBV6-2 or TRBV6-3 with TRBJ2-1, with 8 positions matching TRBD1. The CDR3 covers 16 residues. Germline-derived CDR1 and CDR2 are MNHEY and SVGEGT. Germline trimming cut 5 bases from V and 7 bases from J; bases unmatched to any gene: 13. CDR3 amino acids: CASSATGVVYNNEQFF. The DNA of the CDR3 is TGTGCCAGCAGTGCGACAGGGGTTGTTTATAATAATGAGCAGTTCTTC.

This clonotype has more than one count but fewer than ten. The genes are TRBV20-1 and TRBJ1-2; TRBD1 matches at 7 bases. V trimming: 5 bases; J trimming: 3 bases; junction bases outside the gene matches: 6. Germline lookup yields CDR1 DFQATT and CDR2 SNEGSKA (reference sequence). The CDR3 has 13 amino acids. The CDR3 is CSAQSTGDYGYTF. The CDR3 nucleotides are TGCAGTGCTCAGTCTACAGGGGACTATGGCTACACCTTC.

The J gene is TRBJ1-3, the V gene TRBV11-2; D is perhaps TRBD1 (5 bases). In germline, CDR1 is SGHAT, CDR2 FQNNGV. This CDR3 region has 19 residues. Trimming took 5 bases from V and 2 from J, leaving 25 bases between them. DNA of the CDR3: TGTGCCAGCAGCATCACCGGGACCCTACGCAGAACGACTGGAAACACCATATATTTT. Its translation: CASSITGTLRRTTGNTIYF.

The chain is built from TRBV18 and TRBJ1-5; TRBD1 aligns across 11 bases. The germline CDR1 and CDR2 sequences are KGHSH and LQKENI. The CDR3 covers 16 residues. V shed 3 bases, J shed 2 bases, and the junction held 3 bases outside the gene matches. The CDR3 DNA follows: TGTGCCAGCTCACCGGCGGGACAGGGGGGCAATCAGCCCCAGCATTTT. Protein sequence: CASSPAGQGGNQPQHF. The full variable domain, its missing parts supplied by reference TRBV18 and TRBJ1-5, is NAGVMQNPRHLVRRRGQEARLRCSPMKGHSHVYWYRQLPEEGLKFMVYLQKENIIDESGMPKERFSAEFPKEGPSILRIQQVVRGDSAAYFCASSPAGQGGNQPQHFGDGTRLSIL.

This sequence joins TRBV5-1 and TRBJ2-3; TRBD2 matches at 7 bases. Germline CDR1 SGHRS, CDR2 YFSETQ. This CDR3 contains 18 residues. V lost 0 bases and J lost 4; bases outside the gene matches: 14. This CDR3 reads CASSLAAFAGDLPDTQYF. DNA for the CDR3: TGCGCCAGCAGCTTGGCCGCTTTCGCGGGAGATCTTCCAGATACGCAGTATTTT.

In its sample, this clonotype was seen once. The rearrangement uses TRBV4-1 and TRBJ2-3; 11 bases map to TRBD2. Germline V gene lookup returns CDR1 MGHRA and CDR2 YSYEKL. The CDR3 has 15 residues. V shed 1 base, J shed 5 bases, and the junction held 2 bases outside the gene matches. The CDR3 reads CASSQGLAGKDTQYF. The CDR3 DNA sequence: TGCGCCAGCAGCCAAGGACTAGCGGGAAAAGATACGCAGTATTTT.

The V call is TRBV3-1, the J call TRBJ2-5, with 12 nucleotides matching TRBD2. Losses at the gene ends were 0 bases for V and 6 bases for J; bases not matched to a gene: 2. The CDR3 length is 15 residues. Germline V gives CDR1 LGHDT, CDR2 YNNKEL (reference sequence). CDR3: CASSQETSGRKTQYF. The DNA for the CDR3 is TGTGCCAGCAGCCAAGAGACTAGCGGGAGAAAGACCCAGTACTTC.